This is a list of T cell receptor beta chains from one sample in a study of blood T cells in healthy people across ages. Each CDR3 protein gets one entry after TCRdb re-called the 5' RACE reads with MiXCR. Here the sample spans about 1.6 million distinct CDR3 sequences, about 35% being singletons. Sequencing was done on a sample of blood. These receptors all stem from a woman in her twenties or thirties in good health. Each CDR3 is given with its conserved first and last residue. D genes are given only for firm matches. Rows may omit the clone size; those that give it use once, few, many or a size class.

TRBJ1-2 | few | TRBV12-3/TRBV12-4 | TRBD1 | CASRSGTGYTF | TGTGCCAGCAGATCAGGGACAGGTTACACCTTC
TRBJ2-3 | - | TRBV6-1 | TRBD2 | CASSETPGTSGAQYF | TGTGCCAGCAGTGAGACCCCAGGGACTAGCGGGGCGCAGTATTTT
TRBJ1-4 | - | TRBV20-1 | - | CSATRTINEKVFF | TGCAGTGCTACGAGGACTATTAATGAAAAAGTGTTTTTT
TRBJ2-7 | - | TRBV25-1 | - | CASLGSAEQYF | TGTGCCAGCTTAGGCAGCGCCGAGCAGTACTTC
TRBJ1-2 | - | TRBV11-2 | TRBD1 | CASSLDLRTGCYGYTF | TGTGCCAGCAGCTTAGATTTGAGGACAGGGTGCTATGGCTACACCTTC
TRBJ1-2 | few | TRBV9 | - | CASSELSDPHHGYTF | TGTGCCAGCAGCGAACTCTCTGATCCTCACCATGGCTACACCTTC
TRBJ1-2 | - | TRBV6-5 | - | CASSPTLGQDGNGYTF | TGTGCCAGCAGTCCAACCCTGGGGCAGGATGGTAACGGCTACACCTTC
TRBJ2-7 | - | TRBV7-2 | TRBD2 | CASSLALTSGCSEQYF | TGTGCCAGCAGCTTGGCGCTGACTAGCGGGTGTTCCGAGCAGTACTTC
TRBJ2-3 | - | TRBV12-3/TRBV12-4 | - | CASSFGAPDTQYF | TGTGCCAGCAGTTTTGGCGCCCCCGATACGCAGTATTTT
TRBJ1-5 | - | TRBV20-1 | - | CSARVADYSNQPQHF | TGCAGTGCTAGAGTGGCAGATTATAGCAATCAGCCCCAGCATTTT
TRBJ2-1 | few | TRBV6-5 | - | CASSYGSGEFF | TGTGCCAGCAGTTACGGTTCGGGAGAGTTCTTC
TRBJ2-1 | - | TRBV7-6 | TRBD2 | CASSSSGDTYNEQFF | TGTGCCAGCAGCAGTAGCGGGGATACCTACAATGAGCAGTTCTTC
TRBJ2-1 | many | TRBV7-2 | TRBD2 | CASSLDGGYNEQFF | TGTGCCAGCAGCTTAGACGGGGGGTACAATGAGCAGTTCTTC
TRBJ2-7 | few | TRBV6-1 | TRBD2 | CASSEVSGGVFSYEQYF | TGTGCCAGCAGTGAAGTAAGCGGGGGGGTTTTTAGCTACGAGCAGTACTTC
TRBJ2-1 | - | TRBV7-8 | TRBD2 | CASSPRQLAGLNEQFF | TGTGCCAGCAGCCCTAGGCAACTAGCGGGCCTCAATGAGCAGTTCTTC
TRBJ1-2 | - | TRBV11-2 | TRBD1 | CASSPGGTGEGYTF | TGTGCCAGCAGCCCCGGGGGGACAGGGGAAGGCTACACCTTC
TRBJ2-7 | many | TRBV12-3/TRBV12-4 | - | CASSLLGGPYEQYF | TGTGCCAGCAGTTTGTTAGGGGGGCCCTACGAGCAGTACTTC
TRBJ2-5 | - | TRBV20-1 | - | CSARDESWKETQYF | TGCAGTGCTAGAGATGAGTCTTGGAAAGAGACCCAGTACTTC
TRBJ2-3 | - | TRBV30 | TRBD2 | CAFRGPTSGISTDTQYF | TGTGCCTTCCGGGGACCGACTAGCGGGATATCTACAGATACGCAGTATTTT
TRBJ2-1 | - | TRBV5-5 | - | CASSRRAPLTYEQFF | TGTGCCAGCAGCCGCAGGGCGCCCCTGACCTATGAGCAGTTCTTC
TRBJ1-5 | - | TRBV19 | TRBD1 | CASSIAGGSNQPQHF | TGTGCCAGTAGTATTGCAGGGGGATCCAATCAGCCCCAGCATTTT
TRBJ2-5 | - | TRBV6-6 | - | CASSYSGQKYQETQYF | TGTGCCAGCAGTTACTCCGGACAGAAATACCAAGAGACCCAGTACTTC
TRBJ2-1 | - | TRBV5-4 | TRBD2 | CASSAPGVAGPSSYNEQFF | TGTGCCAGCAGCGCGCCCGGGGTAGCGGGCCCGAGCTCCTACAATGAGCAGTTCTTC
TRBJ1-6 | - | TRBV20-1 | - | CSARGGAWVRSPLHF | TGCAGTGCCCGAGGGGGGGCTTGGGTTCGGTCACCCCTCCACTTT
TRBJ1-2 | - | TRBV7-2 | - | CASSLLISGGYTF | TGTGCCAGCAGCCTACTGATCTCGGGAGGCTACACCTTC
TRBJ2-3 | - | TRBV3-1 | TRBD2 | CASSLGAGGLRDTQYF | TGTGCCAGCAGCCTTGGAGCGGGGGGGCTTAGAGATACGCAGTATTTT
TRBJ2-1 | - | TRBV4-1 | - | CASSQWGETYNEQFF | TGCGCCAGCAGCCAGTGGGGAGAGACCTACAATGAGCAGTTCTTC
TRBJ2-7 | many | TRBV7-6 | - | CASSLATRYEQYF | TGTGCCAGCAGCTTAGCCACTCGCTACGAGCAGTACTTC
TRBJ2-2 | few | TRBV29-1 | TRBD1 | CSVPDRGSAGGLFF | TGCAGCGTCCCGGACAGGGGATCGGCCGGGGGGCTGTTTTTT
TRBJ2-5 | - | TRBV20-1 | - | CSARVVNEGSGETQYF | TGCAGTGCTAGAGTGGTGAATGAGGGGAGTGGAGAGACCCAGTACTTC
TRBJ1-4 | few | TRBV4-1 | - | CASGGVNEKLFF | TGCGCCAGCGGAGGGGTTAATGAAAAACTGTTTTTT
TRBJ2-4 | - | TRBV4-2 | TRBD2 | CASSQPGGGTFNIQYF | TGTGCCAGCAGCCAACCTGGCGGGGGGACCTTTAACATTCAGTACTTC
TRBJ1-2 | - | TRBV9 | TRBD1 | CASSGGTGGYGCTF | TGTGCCAGCAGCGGGGGGACAGGGGGCTATGGCTGCACCTTC
TRBJ1-2 | few | TRBV5-5 | - | CASSSYAVAGNSNYGYTF | TGTGCCAGCAGCTCATACGCGGTGGCAGGAAATTCTAACTATGGCTACACCTTC
TRBJ2-5 | - | TRBV7-2 | - | CASSLVLKETQYF | TGTGCCAGCAGCTTAGTCCTTAAAGAGACCCAGTACTTC
TRBJ2-7 | - | TRBV20-1 | TRBD2 | CSAREGGLAGTYEQYF | TGCAGTGCTAGAGAAGGGGGACTAGCGGGGACCTACGAGCAGTACTTC
TRBJ2-7 | - | TRBV7-6 | - | CASSPGGSGVRYEQYF | TGTGCCAGCAGCCCTGGAGGGAGTGGGGTTAGATACGAGCAGTACTTC
TRBJ1-2 | - | TRBV7-9 | - | CASSLEQWVTAYGYTF | TGTGCCAGCAGCCTCGAACAATGGGTGACAGCTTATGGCTACACCTTC
TRBJ1-2 | many | TRBV5-6 | TRBD1 | CASSLGQGRGYTF | TGTGCCAGCAGCTTGGGACAGGGTCGGGGCTACACCTTC
TRBJ2-5 | few | TRBV4-2 | - | CASSQGRDTLGQETQYF | TGTGCCAGCAGCCAAGGTCGCGATACGCTAGGGCAAGAGACCCAGTACTTC
TRBJ2-5 | - | TRBV11-2 | - | CASSLAPVGWKETQYF | TGTGCCAGCAGCTTAGCCCCGGTAGGGTGGAAAGAGACCCAGTACTTC
TRBJ2-5 | - | TRBV7-6 | - | CASSLTGGIDGTQYF | TGTGCCAGCAGCTTAACGGGCGGGATTGATGGGACCCAGTACTTC
TRBJ2-7 | - | TRBV25-1 | - | CASSVGSTVEQYF | TGTGCCAGCAGTGTCGGGAGCACCGTCGAGCAGTACTTC
TRBJ2-1 | - | TRBV20-1 | TRBD2 | CSARDSGRINEQFF | TGCAGTGCTAGAGATAGCGGGAGGATAAATGAGCAGTTCTTC
TRBJ1-5 | - | TRBV24-1 | - | CATSDPGQRGNQPQHF | TGTGCCACCAGTGATCCTGGGCAGAGGGGCAATCAGCCCCAGCATTTT
TRBJ2-5 | many | TRBV2 | TRBD2 | CASRAGLGETQYF | TGTGCCAGCAGAGCGGGACTAGGCGAGACCCAGTACTTC